The T cell receptor (beta chain) described here comes from a study of CD8 T cells in Susac syndrome. Study-wide findings and caveats: By the study's own acknowledgment, its TCR sequencing and HLA analysis included relatively few individuals.

Random hexamers were used to reverse transcribe the RNA input (about 0.45 to 1 ug). A single record per CDR3 protein comes from TCRdb applying MiXCR to the immunoSEQ multiplex PCR reads. The sample has about 130,000 distinct CDR3 sequences; approximately 94% are singletons. Regarding this clonotype: The target antigen is unknown.

High-throughput TCR beta sequencing covered peripheral CD8+ and CD4+ T cells. V dropped 5 bases and J dropped 2 bases, with 10 bases sitting between them. The CDR3 spans 13 residues. The chain employs TRBV12-3 or TRBV12-4 and TRBJ2-7, with unresolved D. The clonotype was recovered from a human donor with multiple sclerosis. Sequenced sample: CD4+ T cells from PBMCs. The CDR3 loop is CASSLYSPYEQYF. The DNA of the CDR3 is TGTGCCAGCAGTCTCTACAGCCCCTACGAGCAGTACTTC.